What follows are 12 T cell receptor beta chains derived from one specimen sequenced in a study of blood T cells in healthy people across ages. A second PCR, run for about 7 to 12 cycles, used a sample-barcoded 5' primer plus a J-beta primer mix. TCRdb used MiXCR to reprocess the 5' RACE reads, holding one entry per CDR3 protein. The repertoire holds some 710,000 distinct CDR3 sequences, around half seen once, with about a sixth in the top ten. Sequencing was carried out using blood. The origin of the receptors is an elderly man in good health.

The V gene is TRBV7-2, the J gene TRBJ2-5, with D uncertain. V was cut by 5 bases and J by 5 bases, with 18 bases left in between. The CDR3 totals 15 residues. Per germline, CDR1 SGHTA and CDR2 FQGNSA. The CDR3 sequence: CASSIRASMGETQYF. CDR3 in DNA: TGTGCCAGCAGCATACGGGCCTCAATGGGGGAGACCCAGTACTTC.

This clonotype was seen a handful of times. The chain joins TRBV6-2 or TRBV6-3 to TRBJ2-3; 7 positions match TRBD1. Trimming removed 6 bases from V and 4 bases from J; junction bases left unmatched: 10. CDR1 is MNHEY, CDR2 SVGEGT, per germline. The CDR3 is 15 residues long. In nucleotides, the CDR3 is TGTGCCAGCAGAGATAACAGGGGAGCATCAGATACGCAGTATTTT. Encoded protein: CASRDNRGASDTQYF.

The V and J genes are TRBV29-1 and TRBJ2-1; D call uncertain. The CDR3 is 10 residues long. CDR1 and CDR2 (germline): SQVTM, ANQGSEA. The germline V and J ends were trimmed by 2 bases and 15 bases, with 11 bases remaining between them. CDR3 protein: CSVESELGFF. CDR3 coding DNA: TGCAGCGTTGAATCGGAGCTAGGGTTCTTC.

The rearrangement links TRBV25-1 to TRBJ1-5, with TRBD1 matching over 8 bases. V shed 7 bases and J 5 bases; nucleotides not matched to a gene: 4. Germline lookup yields CDR1 MGHDK and CDR2 SYGVNS. This CDR3 spans 13 amino acids. CDR3 protein: CASTPGGDQPQHF. CDR3 in DNA: TGTGCCAGCACGCCAGGGGGCGATCAGCCCCAGCATTTT.

This chain uses TRBV27 with TRBJ2-7; D uncertain. The assigned J gene may be wrong: the sequence end matches TRBJ2-5 better. Germline V CDR1 and CDR2: MNHEY, SMNVEV (reference sequence). This CDR3 has 15 residues. The CDR3 reads CASSRWVGLEETQYF. In nucleotides, the CDR3 is TGTGCCAGCAGCCGGTGGGTAGGGCTCGAGGAGACCCAGTACTTC.

This clonotype has just one count. One end of the junction is discordant with germline, which a read error may explain. The rearrangement links TRBV4-2 to TRBJ2-6; a weak D match, TRBD2 (5 bases). CDR3 length: 17 residues. Germline lookup yields CDR1 LGHNA and CDR2 YNFKEQ. CDR3 loop: CVSSQDPLGTGANVLTF. The CDR3 nucleotides read TGTGTCAGCAGCCAAGATCCCCTCGGGACTGGGGCCAACGTCCTGACTTTC.

The CDR3 DNA is TGTGCCAGCAGCCTCCGGACAGGACAAGAAGCTTTCTTT. Its translation: CASSLRTGQEAFF. The gene calls are TRBV7-9 and TRBJ1-1; 7 bases map to TRBD1. Germline CDR1 is SEHNR and CDR2 is FQNEAQ (reference sequence). CDR3 size: 13 residues. The V gene end was trimmed by 5 bases and the J gene end by 8 bases; junction bases not matched to a gene: 8. The variable domain in full, with the rest retrieved from reference TRBV7-9 and TRBJ1-1, is DTGVSQNPRHKITKRGQNVTFRCDPISEHNRLYWYRQTLGQGPEFLTYFQNEAQLEKSRLLSDRFSAERPKGSFSTLEIQRTEQGDSAMYLCASSLRTGQEAFFGQGTRLTVV.

This sequence joins TRBV7-8 and TRBJ1-3, with no clear D. V dropped 2 bases and J dropped 0 bases, with 17 bases sitting between them. Per the germline V gene, CDR1 is SGHVS and CDR2 is FQNEAQ. The CDR3 covers 18 residues. The DNA for the CDR3 is TGTGCCAGCAGCTTAATTACTGGCATGCCCAACTCTGGAAACACCATATATTTT. Amino acids: CASSLITGMPNSGNTIYF.

This chain uses TRBV7-2 with TRBJ2-2, with D perhaps matching TRBD1 or TRBD2 (5 bases each). The CDR3 extends over 15 amino acids. Per germline, CDR1 SGHTA and CDR2 FQGNSA. Trimming removed 7 bases at V and 6 bases at J, with 18 bases between. The CDR3: CASTFRGEGPGELFF. Here the CDR3 DNA reads TGTGCCAGCACTTTCCGAGGGGAAGGGCCCGGGGAGCTGTTTTTT.

There are a few counts of this clonotype. This chain joins TRBV20-1 and TRBJ2-7; 12 nucleotides align to TRBD2. The V segment lost 6 bases and the J segment 3 bases; nucleotides outside the gene matches: 9. This CDR3 region has 15 residues. Per the germline V gene, CDR1 is DFQATT and CDR2 is SNEGSKA (reference sequence). CDR3 DNA sequence: TGCAGTGCCGGATCCCTAGCGGGAGGGAACTACGAGCAGTACTTC. It is translated as CSAGSLAGGNYEQYF.

This clonotype was detected ten times or more. This sequence joins TRBV27 and TRBJ2-7; 7 nucleotides agree with TRBD1. CDR1 and CDR2 (germline): MNHEY, SMNVEV (reference sequence). J lost 5 bases, V lost 3 bases, and 7 bases had no gene match. CDR3 length: 14 residues. The CDR3 region has the DNA TGTGCCAGCAGTTTTGCAGGACAGGTCCACGAGCAGTACTTC. It codes for CASSFAGQVHEQYF.

The chain employs TRBV7-3 and TRBJ2-2; D uncertain. Germline CDR1 reads SGHTA; CDR2 reads FQGTGA. Trimming shortened V by 1 base and J by 3 bases, and 15 bases separated the two germline ends. The CDR3 extends over 17 amino acids. CDR3 sequence: CASSLIRGVAHTGELFF. The CDR3 DNA follows: TGTGCCAGCAGCTTAATCCGTGGGGTAGCCCACACCGGGGAGCTGTTTTTT.